The 6 T cell receptor beta chains below were found in one sample sequenced in a study of blood T cell repertoires in COVID-19. The repertoire was sequenced with immunoSEQ multiplex PCR; TCRdb's copy has only in-frame clones and lacks some. The data contain about 350,000 clones, roughly 86% of them seen just once; the ten biggest clones take up around 9.9%. The sequenced sample consisted of peripheral blood. These receptors came from a man aged 25 to 40 with COVID-19, enrolled during active disease.

J is TRBJ2-1 and V is TRBV7-2, with TRBD2 matching over 8 bases. Germline CDR1 is SGHTA and CDR2 is FQGNSA. This CDR3 region has 16 residues. With 5 bases clipped from V and 4 bases from J, the junction kept 10 bases outside the gene matches. The CDR3 is CASSERRLAHYNEQFF. CDR3 DNA sequence: TGTGCCAGCAGCGAACGGAGACTAGCGCATTACAATGAGCAGTTCTTC.

The J gene is TRBJ1-2, the V gene TRBV12-3 or TRBV12-4; D ambiguous. This CDR3 contains 13 residues. Deletions cut 10 bases from V and 4 bases from J, with 16 bases between. The CDR3 sequence is CATLPGSLYGYTF. Written as DNA, the CDR3 is TGTGCCACTCTCCCCGGGAGCCTCTATGGCTACACCTTC.

V usage is TRBV11-3 and J usage is TRBJ2-3; 10 positions match TRBD1. CDR1 and CDR2 from the germline V gene are SGHNT and YENEEA. The CDR3 sequence is 16 residues long. Trimming at V came to 5 bases and at J to 0 bases, leaving 5 bases not matched to a gene. CDR3 protein: CASSVRGQGSTDTQYF. The DNA for the CDR3 is TGTGCCAGCAGCGTAAGGGGACAGGGGAGCACAGATACGCAGTATTTT.

The J gene is TRBJ2-2, the V gene TRBV6-5, with 7 bases lining up with TRBD1. CDR3 length: 14 amino acids. V shed 7 bases, J shed 4 bases, and the junction held 6 bases outside the gene matches. CDR1 is MNHEY, CDR2 SVGAGI, per germline. CDR3 loop: CASNDRVGTGELFF. The CDR3 nucleotides are TGTGCCAGCAACGACAGGGTCGGCACCGGGGAGCTGTTTTTT.

This sequence joins TRBV27 and TRBJ2-7; 11 nucleotides agree with TRBD2. The trim removed 4 bases at V and 3 bases at J, leaving 8 bases unmatched. This CDR3 is 16 amino acids long. Germline lookup yields CDR1 MNHEY and CDR2 SMNVEV (reference sequence). The CDR3: CASSSWTSGYDYEQYF. CDR3 coding DNA: TGTGCCAGCAGTTCATGGACTAGCGGGTATGACTACGAGCAGTACTTC.

Concerning this clone itself: One end of the junction does not line up with germline, which may come from a read error. V gene TRBV6-5 combines with J gene TRBJ2-7; possible D gene TRBD1, 6 bases. The germline V gene encodes CDR1 MNHEY and CDR2 SVGAGI. This CDR3 comprises 13 residues. The CDR3, as DNA: TGTGCCAGCAGTTTACCCCAGGGAGCGGCAGGGGTCTTC. Protein product: CASSLPQGAAGVF.